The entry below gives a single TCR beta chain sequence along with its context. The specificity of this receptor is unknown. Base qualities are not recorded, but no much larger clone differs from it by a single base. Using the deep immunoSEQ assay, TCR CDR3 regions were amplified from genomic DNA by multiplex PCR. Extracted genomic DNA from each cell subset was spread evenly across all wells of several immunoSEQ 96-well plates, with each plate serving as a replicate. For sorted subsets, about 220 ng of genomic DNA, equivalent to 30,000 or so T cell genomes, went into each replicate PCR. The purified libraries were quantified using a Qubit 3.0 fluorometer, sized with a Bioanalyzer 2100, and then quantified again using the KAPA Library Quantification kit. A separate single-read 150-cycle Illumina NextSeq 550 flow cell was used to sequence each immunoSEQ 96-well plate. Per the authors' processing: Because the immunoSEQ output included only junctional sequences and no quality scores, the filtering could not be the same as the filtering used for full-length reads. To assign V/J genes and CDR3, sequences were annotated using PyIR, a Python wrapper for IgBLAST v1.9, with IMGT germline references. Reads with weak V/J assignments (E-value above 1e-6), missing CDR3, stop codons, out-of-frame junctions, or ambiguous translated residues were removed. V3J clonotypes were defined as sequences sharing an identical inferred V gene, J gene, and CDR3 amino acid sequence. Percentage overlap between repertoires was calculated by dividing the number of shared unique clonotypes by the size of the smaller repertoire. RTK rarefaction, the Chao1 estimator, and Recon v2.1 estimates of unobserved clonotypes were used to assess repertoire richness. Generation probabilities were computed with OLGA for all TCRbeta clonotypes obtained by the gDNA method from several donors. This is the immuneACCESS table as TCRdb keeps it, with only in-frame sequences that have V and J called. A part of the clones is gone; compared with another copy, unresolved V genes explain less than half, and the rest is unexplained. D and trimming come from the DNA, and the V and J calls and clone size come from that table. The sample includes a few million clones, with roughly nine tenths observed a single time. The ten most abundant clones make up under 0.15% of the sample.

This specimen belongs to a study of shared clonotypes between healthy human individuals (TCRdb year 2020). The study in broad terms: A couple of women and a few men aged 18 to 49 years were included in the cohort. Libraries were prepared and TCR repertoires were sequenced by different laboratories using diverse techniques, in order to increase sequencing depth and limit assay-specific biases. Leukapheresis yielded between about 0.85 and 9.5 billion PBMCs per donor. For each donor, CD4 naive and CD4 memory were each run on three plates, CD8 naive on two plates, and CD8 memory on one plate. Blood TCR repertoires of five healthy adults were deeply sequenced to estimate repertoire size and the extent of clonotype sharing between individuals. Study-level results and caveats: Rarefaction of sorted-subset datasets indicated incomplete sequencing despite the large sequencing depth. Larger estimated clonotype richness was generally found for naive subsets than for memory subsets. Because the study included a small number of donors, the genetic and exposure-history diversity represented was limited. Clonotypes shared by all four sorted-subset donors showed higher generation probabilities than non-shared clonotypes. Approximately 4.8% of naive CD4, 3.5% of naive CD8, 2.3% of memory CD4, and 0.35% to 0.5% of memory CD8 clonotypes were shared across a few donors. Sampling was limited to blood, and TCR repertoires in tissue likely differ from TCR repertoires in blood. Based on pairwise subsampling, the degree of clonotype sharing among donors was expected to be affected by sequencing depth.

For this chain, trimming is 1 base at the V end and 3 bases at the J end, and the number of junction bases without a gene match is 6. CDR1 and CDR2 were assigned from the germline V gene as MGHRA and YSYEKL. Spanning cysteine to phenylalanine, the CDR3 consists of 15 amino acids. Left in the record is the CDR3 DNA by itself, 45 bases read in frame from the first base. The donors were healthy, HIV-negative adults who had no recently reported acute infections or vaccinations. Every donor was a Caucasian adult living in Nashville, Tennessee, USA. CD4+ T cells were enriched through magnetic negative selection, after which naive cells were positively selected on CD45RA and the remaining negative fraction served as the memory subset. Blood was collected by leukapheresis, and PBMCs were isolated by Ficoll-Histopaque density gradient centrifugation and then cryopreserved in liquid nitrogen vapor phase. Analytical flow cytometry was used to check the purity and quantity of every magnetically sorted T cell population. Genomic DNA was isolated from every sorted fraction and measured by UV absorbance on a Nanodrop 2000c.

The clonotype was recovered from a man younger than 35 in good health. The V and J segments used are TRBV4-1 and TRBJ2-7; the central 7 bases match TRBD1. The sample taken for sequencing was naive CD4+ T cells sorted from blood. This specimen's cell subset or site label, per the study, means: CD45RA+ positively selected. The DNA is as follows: TGCGCCAGCAGCCAAGCTTACAGGGGATACTACGAGCAGTACTTC. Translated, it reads CASSQAYRGYYEQYF.